Each of the 21 T cell receptor beta chains below was sequenced from the same sample in a study of persistence of HIV-infected CD4 T cells. The immunoSEQ assay was version 4, run in survey mode. Sequencing was performed with immunoSEQ multiplex PCR; in TCRdb, only in-frame clones are kept and a portion is missing. This table holds approximately 45,000 clones, 88% found once. Nonspecific anti-CD3/anti-CD28 bead stimulation represents the broad CD4+ T cell repertoire. Sorting of responding CD4+ T cells relied on upregulated CD40 ligand together with CD69. These TCRs' antigens remain unknown. Sequencing used CD4+ T cells sorted from PBMCs after roughly 20-hour stimulation, obtained from a patient who received antiretroviral therapy. The receptors here all came from an adult woman with HIV who was CMV-seropositive.

CDR3 region: CASSELGTDTQYF. Here the CDR3 DNA reads TGTGCCAGCAGTGAACTTGGCACAGATACGCAGTATTTT. The chain joins TRBV2 to TRBJ2-3; D gene unclear. This CDR3 spans 13 amino acids. Per the germline V gene, CDR1 is SNHLY and CDR2 is FYNNEI. V dropped 2 bases and J dropped 1 base, with 4 bases sitting between them.

The chain employs TRBV12-3 or TRBV12-4 and TRBJ1-1, with D unresolved. CDR3 size: 13 residues. Trimming pared 6 bases from V and 6 bases from J, leaving 14 bases between. The CDR3 spells CASSPDFDPEAFF. As DNA, the CDR3 is TGTGCCAGCAGCCCCGATTTCGATCCTGAAGCTTTCTTT.

The rearrangement joins TRBV18 to TRBJ2-3, with D possibly TRBD2 on 5 matching bases. Germline assignment: CDR1 KGHSH and CDR2 LQKENI. CDR3 size: 14 residues. The V end lost 4 bases, the J end lost 3 bases, and 11 bases lay between the germline ends. The CDR3: CASSQTGLTDTQYF. DNA for the CDR3: TGTGCCAGCTCACAAACCGGACTTACAGATACGCAGTATTTT. Combining the CDR3 with reference TRBV18 and TRBJ2-3 gives the whole variable domain NAGVMQNPRHLVRRRGQEARLRCSPMKGHSHVYWYRQLPEEGLKFMVYLQKENIIDESGMPKERFSAEFPKEGPSILRIQQVVRGDSAAYFCASSQTGLTDTQYFGPGTRLTVL.

The chain uses TRBV5-1 and TRBJ2-2; tentatively, D is TRBD1 (6 bases). The germline V gene has CDR1 SGHRS and CDR2 YFSETQ. V was trimmed by 4 bases and J by 0 bases, leaving 10 bases between them. The CDR3 contains 15 residues. The CDR3 loop is CASSKDRPNTGELFF. The CDR3 nucleotides read TGCGCCAGCAGCAAGGACAGACCGAACACCGGGGAGCTGTTTTTT.

The chain employs TRBV27 and TRBJ2-3, with D possibly being TRBD1 or TRBD2 (5 bases each). V was clipped by 3 bases and J by 2 bases, with 21 bases between them. Germline CDR1 and CDR2: MNHEY and SMNVEV (reference sequence). CDR3 size: 18 residues. The CDR3 sequence is CASSFRQGVRSLTDTQYF. The CDR3 DNA reads as TGTGCCAGCAGTTTTCGGCAGGGAGTACGCTCCCTCACAGATACGCAGTATTTT.

The chain is built from TRBV6-5 and TRBJ1-1; tentative D call: TRBD1 (5 bases). Trimming stripped 0 bases from V and 6 bases from J, with 14 bases between. The germline V gene has CDR1 MNHEY and CDR2 SVGAGI. The CDR3 loop spans 15 amino acids. The CDR3 protein is CASSYSLGRTSEAFF. CDR3 coding DNA: TGTGCCAGCAGTTACTCCCTAGGGAGGACATCTGAAGCTTTCTTT.

V gene TRBV7-3 combines with J gene TRBJ1-1, with D unresolved. Trimming stripped 4 bases from V and 4 bases from J, with 10 bases between. Per germline, CDR1 SGHTA and CDR2 FQGTGA. This CDR3 spans 13 amino acids. CDR3 bases: TGTGCCAGCAGCTCTCGTGCTGGCACTGAAGCTTTCTTT. Its translation is CASSSRAGTEAFF.

The gene calls are TRBV5-1 and TRBJ1-1; D might be TRBD1 (5 bases). Germline lookup yields CDR1 SGHRS and CDR2 YFSETQ. The CDR3 totals 14 residues. The V and J ends lost 0 bases and 8 bases respectively, with 14 bases between them. Here the CDR3 reads CASSLAPGGREAFF. The CDR3, as DNA: TGCGCCAGCAGCTTGGCCCCGGGGGGAAGAGAAGCTTTCTTT.

The chain joins TRBV7-9 to TRBJ1-4; maybe TRBD1 (6 bases). Germline-derived CDR1 and CDR2 are SEHNR and FQNEAQ (reference sequence). Trimming cost V 7 bases and J 11 bases, with 23 bases left between them. The length of the CDR3 is 15 residues. The CDR3 bases are TGTGCCAGCAAGACAGGAGGCAGAGACGATGGGAAACTGTTTTTT. Protein: CASKTGGRDDGKLFF.

The chain is built from TRBV5-1 and TRBJ2-7; possible D gene TRBD2, 7 bases. V lost 5 bases, J lost 0 bases, and 15 bases lay in between. Per germline, CDR1 SGHRS and CDR2 YFSETQ. The CDR3 sequence is 15 residues long. CDR3 protein: CASSLGGADSYEQYF. CDR3 DNA: TGCGCCAGCAGTCTTGGGGGGGCGGACTCCTACGAGCAGTACTTC.

CDR3 DNA sequence: TGTGCCAGCGGACAGGCCTCAACTAATGAAAAACTGTTTTTT. Amino acid sequence: CASGQASTNEKLFF. V and J are TRBV19 and TRBJ1-4; 7 bases agree with TRBD1. The V and J ends lost 9 bases and 0 bases, in that order; junction bases with no gene match: 4. CDR3 length: 14 amino acids. The germline V gene has CDR1 LNHDA and CDR2 SQIVND (reference sequence).

Here the CDR3 DNA reads TGTGCCAGCAGCTCGGGACAGGGGTCCTACGAGCAGTACTTC. The encoded protein is CASSSGQGSYEQYF. The V call is TRBV11-1, the J call TRBJ2-7; 10 positions agree with TRBD1. The germline V gene encodes CDR1 SGHAT and CDR2 FQDESV (reference sequence). The V gene end was trimmed by 4 bases and the J gene end by 1 base; junction bases not matched to a gene: 1. The CDR3 contains 14 residues.

The genes are TRBV18 and TRBJ1-1; D remains unclear. Trimming stripped 3 bases from V and 4 bases from J, with 15 bases between. There are 15 residues in the CDR3. Germline values: CDR1 KGHSH, CDR2 LQKENI. Here the CDR3 DNA reads TGTGCCAGCTCACCTTCTACGGCCGTGGGCACTGAAGCTTTCTTT. Translating it yields CASSPSTAVGTEAFF. Together with reference TRBV18 and TRBJ1-1, the CDR3 gives the full variable domain: NAGVMQNPRHLVRRRGQEARLRCSPMKGHSHVYWYRQLPEEGLKFMVYLQKENIIDESGMPKERFSAEFPKEGPSILRIQQVVRGDSAAYFCASSPSTAVGTEAFFGQGTRLTVV.

The rearrangement joins TRBV28 to TRBJ2-1; 9 bases agree with TRBD2. This CDR3 has 17 residues. Germline CDR1 reads MDHEN; CDR2 reads SYDVKM. The ends lost 7 bases at V and 7 bases at J; junction bases unmatched: 17. The CDR3 protein is CASNRGMGGGARNEQFF. For the CDR3, the DNA is TGTGCCAGCAATCGAGGTATGGGCGGGGGGGCGAGGAATGAGCAGTTCTTC.

This chain uses TRBV9 with TRBJ1-1; D is unresolved. CDR1 is SGDLS, CDR2 YYNGEE, per germline. The CDR3 spans 14 residues. V was trimmed by 0 bases and J by 1 base, leaving 7 bases between them. CDR3 sequence (DNA): TGTGCCAGCAGCGTAGAGGTTTCGAACACTGAAGCTTTCTTT. This encodes CASSVEVSNTEAFF.

This chain joins TRBV28 and TRBJ2-7, with 9 bases lining up with TRBD1. Trimming took 10 bases from V and 4 from J; bases not matched to a gene: 8. Germline V gives CDR1 MDHEN, CDR2 SYDVKM. This CDR3 region has 13 residues. CDR3 in DNA: TGTGCCACTATAGACAGGGGGGGATACGAGCAGTACGTC. It is translated as CATIDRGGYEQYV.

The table lists this clone with a count of one. The rearrangement joins TRBV15 to TRBJ1-1; tentative D call: TRBD1 (6 bases). The V and J ends lost 0 bases and 6 bases respectively, with 14 bases between them. Germline loops: CDR1 LNHNV, CDR2 YYDKDF (reference sequence). The CDR3 length is 15 residues. This chain's CDR3 is CATSRDWNRVAEAFF. Here the CDR3 DNA reads TGTGCCACCAGCAGAGATTGGAACAGGGTGGCTGAAGCTTTCTTT.

The chain recombines TRBV6-4 with TRBJ2-2; D is unresolved. Germline values: CDR1 MRHNA, CDR2 SNTAGT. The V gene lost 2 bases and the J gene lost 6 bases, with 7 bases spanning the gap. This CDR3 comprises 13 residues. CDR3 region: CASSDPRAGELFF. The CDR3 bases are TGTGCCAGCAGTGACCCCCGGGCCGGGGAGCTGTTTTTT.

This chain uses TRBV27 with TRBJ2-2; the D is unclear. Trimming took 0 bases from V and 1 from J, leaving 3 bases between them. This CDR3 region has 14 residues. CDR1 is MNHEY and CDR2 is SMNVEV in the germline V gene (reference sequence). The CDR3 protein is CASSLSLNTGELFF. The CDR3, as DNA: TGTGCCAGCAGTTTATCACTGAACACCGGGGAGCTGTTTTTT.

CDR3 amino acids: CASSYIRYNSPLHF. In DNA form, the CDR3 reads TGTGCCAGCAGTTATATTCGCTATAATTCACCCCTCCACTTT. The chain links TRBV6-2 or TRBV6-3 to TRBJ1-6; D gene ambiguous. Germline-derived CDR1 and CDR2 are MNHEY and SVGEGT. The CDR3 covers 14 residues. V was clipped by 3 bases and J by 3 bases, with 6 bases between them.

The chain carries TRBV3-1 (or the pseudogene TRBV3-2) and TRBJ2-5; D is possibly TRBD1 or TRBD2 (5 bases each). Germline CDR1 is LGHDT and CDR2 is YNNKEL (reference sequence). The CDR3 covers 14 residues. The V end lost 2 bases, the J end lost 4 bases, and 11 bases lay between the germline ends. DNA for the CDR3: TGTGCCAGCAGCCAACGGGGCGCCGGAGAGACCCAGTACTTC. Protein product: CASSQRGAGETQYF.